Reported below is one TCR beta chain. CDR3 length equals 16 residues. The trim removed 5 bases at V and 4 bases at J, leaving 7 bases unmatched. Germline loops: CDR1 SGHVS, CDR2 FQNEAQ. This entry is derived from a study of blood T cell repertoires in COVID-19. The wider study: Sample material is recorded as cDNA or gDNA derived from T cells, B-cell-depleted T cells, or PBMCs.

Clones were read by immunoSEQ multiplex PCR, and TCRdb kept only the in-frame ones, dropping some. Counted here are about 290,000 clones, 85% occurring once; the ten biggest clones make up about 4%. The sequence was obtained from a woman aged 45-60 years with active or convalescent COVID-19. Sequencing was carried out using peripheral blood. This chain connects TRBV7-8 to TRBJ2-3; 12 bases are a match to TRBD2. For the CDR3, the DNA is TGTGCCAGCAGCCCCTGGACTAGCGGGATTCCAGATACGCAGTATTTT. It translates to CASSPWTSGIPDTQYF.